Below, one T cell receptor (beta chain) is given with its context. Repertoires were generated with immunoSEQ multiplex PCR, while TCRdb's copy carries only in-frame clones and drops some. The sample consists of 80,000 to 100,000 clones, roughly 87% of them appearing once. This record comes from a study of T cell responses to AZD1222 COVID-19 vaccine. Germline values: CDR1 MNHEY, CDR2 SVGEGT. The ends were cut back, 2 bases at V and 1 base at J, with 11 bases in the middle. The CDR3 consists of 15 residues. The source was peripheral blood, collected 28 days after the second AZD1222 dose. J is TRBJ1-1 and V is TRBV6-2 or TRBV6-3, with D possibly TRBD1 on 5 matching bases. The TCR originated in an adult who received the AZD1222 COVID-19 vaccine. DNA for the CDR3: TGTGCCAGCAGTTACGTGGGGCTATCGAACACTGAAGCTTTCTTT. Its protein product is CASSYVGLSNTEAFF.